This TCR beta chain was captured in a study of blood T cell repertoires in COVID-19. Across the whole study: In each case, the material was cDNA or gDNA derived from T cells, B-cell-depleted T cells, or PBMCs.

The repertoire was sequenced with immunoSEQ multiplex PCR; TCRdb's copy has only in-frame clones and lacks some. The sample holds about 51,000 clones, about 86% seen once. The V and J ends lost 6 bases and 3 bases respectively, with 6 bases between them. The germline V gene has CDR1 LNHDA and CDR2 SQIVND (reference sequence). The CDR3 is 11 residues long. Sequencing used peripheral blood. This TCR was sampled from an elderly man with active COVID-19. The V gene is TRBV19, the J gene TRBJ2-7, with D perhaps TRBD1 (5 bases). The CDR3 bases are TGTGCCAGTAGGGACAACTACGAGCAGTACTTC. Its protein product is CASRDNYEQYF.